A single sample is the source of the 31 T cell receptor beta chains below, sequenced in a study of T-cell reconstitution after alpha-beta-depleted transplantation in children. Using unique molecular identifiers, the investigators prepared the TCRbeta library. MiXCR, applied by TCRdb to the PCR reads, yields one record per CDR3 protein. Among about 17,000 distinct CDR3 sequences listed, approximately 5.3% were seen once. Sequenced here: PBMCs, sampled before TCRalphabeta/CD19-depleted stem cell transplant. These receptors were taken from a boy younger than 18 with acute lymphoblastic leukemia, due to receive a stem cell transplant.

This clonotype was found many times. The rearrangement joins TRBV6-6 to TRBJ1-5, with no clear D. CDR1 and CDR2 (germline): MNHNY, SVGAGI (reference sequence). V was trimmed by 7 bases and J by 3 bases, leaving 10 bases between them. This CDR3 has 13 amino acids. CDR3 nucleotides: TGTGCCAGCACCCAGGAGGTCAATCAGCCCCAGCATTTT. It codes for CASTQEVNQPQHF.

This clonotype is categorized as medium-sized (0.01 to 0.1%). This chain joins TRBV15 and TRBJ2-7, with 12 bases identical to TRBD2. CDR1 and CDR2 from the germline V gene are LNHNV and YYDKDF (reference sequence). This CDR3 contains 17 residues. After removal of 3 bases from V and 3 bases from J, the junction contained 9 bases not matched to a gene. CDR3 amino acids: CATSRIPTSGRFYEQYF. The CDR3, as DNA: TGTGCCACCAGCAGGATCCCGACTAGCGGGAGATTCTACGAGCAGTACTTC.

Concerning this clonotype itself: A much larger clone sits a single nucleotide away, making a read error possible. The chain couples TRBV6-5 to TRBJ2-7; 10 nucleotides align to TRBD2. Per germline, CDR1 MNHEY and CDR2 SVGAGI. There are 14 residues in the CDR3. CDR3 nucleotide sequence: TGTACCAGCAGTTACTTAGCGGGGGGAATGGGGCAGTACTTC. It yields the protein CTSSYLAGGMGQYF.

This clonotype has ten or more counts. The rearrangement uses TRBV5-6 and TRBJ2-2; the match to TRBD2 covers 9 bases. Trimming took 2 bases from V and 4 from J; bases not matched to a gene: 3. Germline loops: CDR1 SGHDT, CDR2 YYEEEE. This CDR3 region has 15 residues. The CDR3 spells CASSFGGGATGELFF. The CDR3 DNA reads TGTGCCAGCAGCTTCGGCGGGGGGGCCACCGGGGAGCTGTTTTTT.

This clonotype has at least ten counts. This rearrangement joins TRBV7-7 to TRBJ2-5, with 7 nucleotides matching TRBD2. V dropped 0 bases and J dropped 2; count of bases not matched to a gene: 0. This CDR3 has 14 amino acids. CDR1 and CDR2 from the germline V gene are SSHAT and FNYEAQ (reference sequence). CDR3 amino acids: CASSLAGGQETQYF. DNA for the CDR3: TGTGCCAGCAGCTTAGCGGGGGGGCAAGAGACCCAGTACTTC.

This clonotype appeared many times. The gene calls are TRBV7-2 and TRBJ2-3; D is uncertain. CDR3 length: 14 residues. V lost 0 bases and J lost 5, with 9 bases in between. Germline lookup yields CDR1 SGHTA and CDR2 FQGNSA. CDR3 in amino acids: CASSLAGPQDTQYF. The CDR3 DNA reads as TGTGCCAGCAGCTTAGCCGGGCCCCAAGATACGCAGTATTTT.

The sample holds many counts of this clonotype. Here the CDR3 reads CATSDFWTSYGYTF. CDR3 nucleotides: TGTGCCACCAGTGATTTTTGGACATCCTATGGCTACACCTTC. The rearrangement uses TRBV24-1 and TRBJ1-2; maybe TRBD1 (5 bases). Trimming took 1 base from V and 4 from J, leaving 9 bases between them. CDR3 length: 14 amino acids. The germline V gene encodes CDR1 KGHDR and CDR2 SFDVKD.

This clonotype was seen at least ten times. The rearrangement uses TRBV20-1 and TRBJ1-1; maybe TRBD1 (5 bases). Trimming stripped 1 base from V and 8 bases from J, with 8 bases between. The CDR3 consists of 11 residues. From germline, CDR1 is DFQATT and CDR2 SNEGSKA (reference sequence). CDR3 in DNA: TGCAGTGCTAGAGGGGGACCGGAAGCTTTCTTT. It specifies CSARGGPEAFF.

In this sample, this clonotype turned up many times. The chain carries TRBV10-3 and TRBJ1-1, with D unclear. CDR3 length: 15 residues. V gave up 6 bases and J gave up 3 bases, with 17 bases separating them. CDR1 and CDR2 from the germline V gene are ENHRY and SYGVKD. CDR3 region: CAIRAGSKMDTEAFF. The CDR3 bases are TGTGCCATCAGGGCGGGTAGTAAGATGGACACTGAAGCTTTCTTT.

V usage is TRBV4-1 and J usage is TRBJ2-2, with D unresolved. The CDR3 is 14 residues long. The germline CDR1 and CDR2 sequences are MGHRA and YSYEKL. Trimming removed 2 bases at V and 5 bases at J, with 9 bases between. The CDR3 region has the DNA TGCGCCAGCAGCCAATCCCTGTTGACCGGGGAGCTGTTTTTT. Translation gives CASSQSLLTGELFF.

This clonotype was seen at least ten times. The chain carries TRBV20-1 and TRBJ2-3; 11 bases align to TRBD2. The CDR3 totals 15 residues. From germline, CDR1 is DFQATT and CDR2 SNEGSKA (reference sequence). The ends lost 4 bases at V and 2 bases at J; junction bases unmatched: 5. The CDR3 DNA reads as TGCAGTGCTAAGCTAGCGGGGGGTTCCACAGATACGCAGTATTTT. Encoded protein: CSAKLAGGSTDTQYF.

DNA for the CDR3: TGCGCCAGCAGTGAGTCGGGTTGGGCGGTGAAGACCCAGTACTTC. Translating it yields CASSESGWAVKTQYF. V usage is TRBV10-1 and J usage is TRBJ2-5, with D hard to call. CDR3 size: 15 residues. CDR1 and CDR2 (germline): WNHNN, SYGVQD (reference sequence). V gave up 0 bases and J gave up 6 bases, with 14 bases separating them.

In this sample, this clonotype turned up many times. The CDR3 loop reads CASSEGQGLALGPTNEQFF. DNA of the CDR3: TGTGCCAGCAGCGAGGGACAGGGATTAGCTTTAGGGCCCACGAATGAGCAGTTCTTC. This rearrangement joins TRBV9 to TRBJ2-1; the match to TRBD1 covers 9 bases. The germline CDR1 and CDR2 sequences are SGDLS and YYNGEE. The CDR3 runs 19 residues. Trimming at V came to 3 bases and at J to 7 bases, leaving 20 bases not matched to a gene.

This clonotype was recorded at least ten times. The V gene is TRBV9, the J gene TRBJ1-2; 10 nucleotides align to TRBD1. Germline CDR1 and CDR2: SGDLS and YYNGEE. The CDR3 extends over 17 amino acids. Trimming removed 0 bases from V and 0 bases from J; junction bases left unmatched: 5. CDR3 in amino acids: CASSVDSGQGSNYGYTF. The CDR3 nucleotides are TGTGCCAGCAGCGTAGACTCGGGACAGGGGTCTAACTATGGCTACACCTTC.

This clonotype was picked up many times. The V and J genes are TRBV7-9 and TRBJ2-1; the D gene is possibly TRBD2 (6 bases). Trimming took 2 bases from V and 8 from J, leaving 13 bases between them. This CDR3 has 14 residues. CDR1 and CDR2 from the germline V gene are SEHNR and FQNEAQ (reference sequence). CDR3 in DNA: TGTGCCAGCAGCTTATACGGGAGTATCGATGAGCAGTTCTTC. It codes for CASSLYGSIDEQFF.

This clonotype was detected ten times or more. The chain employs TRBV20-1 and TRBJ2-5, with D perhaps matching TRBD1 (5 bases). Germline V gene sequence: CDR1 DFQATT, CDR2 SNEGSKA (reference sequence). V was clipped by 6 bases and J by 2 bases, with 10 bases between them. The CDR3 extends over 12 amino acids. CDR3 sequence reads: CSAHRQQETQYF. CDR3 nucleotides: TGCAGTGCACACAGACAGCAAGAGACCCAGTACTTC.

This clonotype was seen ten or more times. V gene TRBV5-4 combines with J gene TRBJ1-1; TRBD1 aligns across 8 bases. J was trimmed by 6 bases and V by 5 bases; bases with no gene match: 6. CDR3 length: 13 amino acids. Germline V lookup: CDR1 SGHNT, CDR2 YYREEE (reference sequence). CDR3 nucleotide sequence: TGTGCCAGCAGAGACAGGGGTTTGGCTGAAGCTTTCTTT. Amino acids: CASRDRGLAEAFF.

This clonotype was detected ten times or more. The genes are TRBV4-3 and TRBJ2-2; the D is unclear. This CDR3 spans 16 amino acids. Trimming took 1 base from V and 0 from J, leaving 9 bases between them. Germline V gene sequence: CDR1 LGHNA, CDR2 YSLEER. CDR3 loop: CASSQGSHPNTGELFF. As DNA, the CDR3 is TGCGCCAGCAGCCAAGGCTCCCACCCGAACACCGGGGAGCTGTTTTTT.

This clonotype is deemed medium-sized (0.01 to 0.1%). The chain is built from TRBV29-1 and TRBJ2-1; 7 bases are shared with TRBD2. The CDR3 covers 15 residues. With 6 bases clipped from V and 3 bases from J, the junction kept 11 bases outside the gene matches. Germline assignment: CDR1 SQVTM and CDR2 ANQGSEA. The CDR3 coding sequence is TGCAGCGTGGTGGGTGGCGGGAGACTCTACAATGAGCAGTTCTTC. The encoded protein is CSVVGGGRLYNEQFF.

Regarding this clonotype: The conserved phenylalanine or tryptophan normally closing the CDR3 is absent here, so this likely arose from a read error. The DNA is omitted, as the CDR3 cannot be located on it reliably, and the CDR3 follows TCRdb's listing. V is TRBV5-2 and J is TRBJ2-2; the table's D gene call, TRBD1, was not cross checked with the DNA. TRBV5-2 is shown as a pseudogene. Including both end residues, the CDR3 is 14 amino acids long. This chain's CDR3 is CARGPGQRTGELLC.

At least ten counts were recorded for this clonotype. This chain connects TRBV20-1 to TRBJ2-1, with D tentatively TRBD1 (7 bases). Trimming removed 1 base from V and 0 bases from J, with 22 bases in between. This CDR3 is built from 19 residues. Germline-derived CDR1 and CDR2 are DFQATT and SNEGSKA (reference sequence). In DNA, the CDR3 is TGCAGTGCTAGAGCGGGAGTCTCGGGAGCAGGGGGCTCCTACAATGAGCAGTTCTTC. Protein product: CSARAGVSGAGGSYNEQFF.

This clonotype was detected many times. The V gene is TRBV20-1, the J gene TRBJ1-2; 8 nucleotides align to TRBD1. Per the germline V gene, CDR1 is DFQATT and CDR2 is SNEGSKA (reference sequence). CDR3 length: 14 residues. CDR3 DNA: TGCACCCCGGGACAGGCTCCCGAGTACTATGGCTACACCTTC. Protein product: CTPGQAPEYYGYTF.

This clonotype was counted ten times or more. This chain uses TRBV6-2 or TRBV6-3 with TRBJ2-1; no firm D call. The CDR3 is 17 amino acids. CDR1 and CDR2 (germline): MNHEY, SVGEGT. V was pared by 5 bases and J by 0 bases, with 17 bases between. Written as DNA, the CDR3 is TGTGCCAGCAGTCCCTATGTTCGGAGCCGCTCCTACAATGAGCAGTTCTTC. Encoded protein: CASSPYVRSRSYNEQFF.

This clonotype was detected many times. V is TRBV7-8 and J is TRBJ2-1, with unresolved D. The CDR3 spans 16 residues. Germline V gives CDR1 SGHVS, CDR2 FQNEAQ. Between the trimmed V and J ends, which lost 3 bases and 3 bases, there was a span of 15 bases. The CDR3 spells CASSFFPKPYYNEQFF. For the CDR3, the DNA is TGTGCCAGCAGCTTTTTTCCCAAACCCTACTACAATGAGCAGTTCTTC.

This clonotype showed up many times. V and J are TRBV5-1 and TRBJ1-2; weak D call: TRBD1 (5 bases). V lost 3 bases and J 8 bases, leaving 17 bases between the germline ends. This CDR3 spans 14 amino acids. Germline V gives CDR1 SGHRS, CDR2 YFSETQ. The CDR3 DNA is TGCGCCAGCAGCTGGACACCCGGCTGGGAGGGCTACACCTTC. Its translation: CASSWTPGWEGYTF.

This clonotype was counted many times. At one end, the junction sequence differs from germline, possibly due to a read error. The rearrangement joins TRBV9 to TRBJ2-3; D may be TRBD2 (6 bases). This CDR3 is 14 amino acids long. Germline V gene lookup returns CDR1 SGDLS and CDR2 YYNGEE. This CDR3 reads CASSEYAGPDMQYF. The CDR3 DNA follows: TGTGCCAGCAGTGAATATGCGGGGCCAGATATGCAGTATTTT. The full variable domain, completed using reference TRBV9 and TRBJ2-3, is DSGVTQTPKHLITATGQRVTLRCSPRSGDLSVYWYQQSLDQGLQFLIQYYNGEERAKGNILERFSAQQFPDLHSELNLSSLELGDSALYFCASSEYAGPDMQYFGPGTRLTVL.

There are many counts of this clonotype. The chain uses TRBV7-8 and TRBJ2-7; D might be TRBD2 (5 bases). This CDR3 has 18 residues. The germline gives CDR1 SGHVS, CDR2 FQNEAQ. Trimming removed 4 bases at V and 6 bases at J, with 28 bases between. The CDR3 loop is CASSSFGWARLKDFEQYF. CDR3 nucleotide sequence: TGTGCCAGCAGCTCCTTCGGGTGGGCTCGCCTCAAGGACTTCGAGCAGTACTTC.

This clonotype was counted ten times or more. The chain employs TRBV5-1 and TRBJ2-1; D is unclear. V lost 0 bases and J lost 6, with 10 bases in between. Per the germline V gene, CDR1 is SGHRS and CDR2 is YFSETQ. CDR3 size: 14 residues. CDR3 nucleotide sequence: TGCGCCAGCAGCTTGGGACCACCCCTCAATGAGCAGTTCTTC. Translation: CASSLGPPLNEQFF.

This clonotype was seen many times. The rearrangement joins TRBV4-3 to TRBJ2-3; D is possibly TRBD1 (6 bases). Trimming cost V 1 base and J 2 bases, with 10 bases left between them. The germline gives CDR1 LGHNA, CDR2 YSLEER. This CDR3 spans 15 amino acids. This chain's CDR3 is CASSQGTEPTDTQYF. CDR3 sequence (DNA): TGCGCCAGCAGCCAAGGGACAGAACCCACAGATACGCAGTATTTT.

This clonotype is deemed medium-sized. This chain connects TRBV7-3 to TRBJ2-1, with D tentatively TRBD1 (6 bases). The CDR3 is 13 residues long. Germline CDR1 SGHTA, CDR2 FQGTGA. V shed 4 bases and J shed 4 bases, with 8 bases lying between them. CDR3 sequence reads: CASSSQGYNEQFF. In DNA, the CDR3 is TGTGCCAGCAGCTCACAGGGTTACAATGAGCAGTTCTTC.

This clonotype was found many times. This chain connects TRBV5-6 to TRBJ1-4; D possibly corresponds to TRBD1 (5 bases). The CDR3 length is 16 residues. Germline assignment: CDR1 SGHDT and CDR2 YYEEEE. Trimming took off 2 bases at V and 7 bases at J, with 18 bases between the two ends. The CDR3 sequence is CASSFKIWGTGEKLFF. The CDR3 DNA follows: TGTGCCAGCAGCTTCAAGATATGGGGGACGGGTGAAAAACTGTTTTTT.